This TCR beta chain was obtained from a study of control samples from healthy donors and cancer patients. The germline V gene has CDR1 SGHRS and CDR2 YFSETQ. CDR3 length equals 16 residues. Trimming removed 0 bases from V and 0 bases from J, with 10 bases in between. Assay: immunoSEQ multiplex PCR; the TCRdb copy retains only in-frame clones and omits some. The table records roughly 200,000 clones, around 94% of them present only once. The sequence was obtained from a man aged 45-65 years in good health. This sequence joins TRBV5-1 and TRBJ2-1; no definite D call. Material: blood. This CDR3 is CASSLELLGSYNEQFF. In DNA form, the CDR3 reads TGCGCCAGCAGCTTGGAGTTGTTGGGCTCCTACAATGAGCAGTTCTTC.